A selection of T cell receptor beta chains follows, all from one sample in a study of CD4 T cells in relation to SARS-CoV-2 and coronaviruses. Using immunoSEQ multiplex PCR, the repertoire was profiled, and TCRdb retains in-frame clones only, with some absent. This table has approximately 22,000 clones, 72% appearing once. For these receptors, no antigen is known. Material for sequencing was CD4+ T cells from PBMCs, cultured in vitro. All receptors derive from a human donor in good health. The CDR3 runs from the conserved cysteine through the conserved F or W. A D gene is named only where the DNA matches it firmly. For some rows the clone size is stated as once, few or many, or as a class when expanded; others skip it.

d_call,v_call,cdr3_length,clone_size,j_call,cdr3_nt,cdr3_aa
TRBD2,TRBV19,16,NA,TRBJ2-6,TGTGCCAGTCTTGCTAGCGGGAGGTCTGGGGCCAACGTCCTGACTTTC,CASLASGRSGANVLTF
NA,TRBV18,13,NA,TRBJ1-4,TGTGCCAGCCAGACGGGGCCGCGGGAAAAACTGTTTTTT,CASQTGPREKLFF
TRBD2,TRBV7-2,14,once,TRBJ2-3,TGTGCCAGCAGCCCAGGACTAGCCGCAGATACGCAGTATTTT,CASSPGLAADTQYF
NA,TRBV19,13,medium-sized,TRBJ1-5,TGTGCCAGTAGTCACGGGGGGGCTCAGCCCCAGCATTTT,CASSHGGAQPQHF
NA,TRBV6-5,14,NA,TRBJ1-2,TGTGCCAGCAGCTTTGGCAGGCCGAACTATGGCTACACCTTC,CASSFGRPNYGYTF
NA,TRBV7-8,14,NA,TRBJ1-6,TGTGCCAGCAGCCGCACGACAGTCAGCTCACCCCTCCACTTT,CASSRTTVSSPLHF
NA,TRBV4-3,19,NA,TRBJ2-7,TGCGCCAGCAGCCCTTCAAGGGAAAAGAACGGGGGTTCTTCCTACGAGCAGTACTTC,CASSPSREKNGGSSYEQYF
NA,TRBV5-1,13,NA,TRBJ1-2,TGCGCCAGCAGCTTTGGCGTCAGGGAAGGCTACACCTTC,CASSFGVREGYTF
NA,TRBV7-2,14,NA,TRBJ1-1,TGTGCCAGCAGCTTAGCGCGAATGAACACTGAAGCTTTCTTT,CASSLARMNTEAFF
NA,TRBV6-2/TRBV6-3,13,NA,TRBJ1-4,TGTGCCAGCAGTACCCTCGGGGGTGAAAAACTGTTTTTT,CASSTLGGEKLFF
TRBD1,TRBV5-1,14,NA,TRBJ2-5,TGCGCCAGCAGTAGGGACAGCCCCCAAGAGACCCAGTACTTC,CASSRDSPQETQYF
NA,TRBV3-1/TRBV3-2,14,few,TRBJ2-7,TGTGCCAGCAGCCAAGATTCTGCCAGCTACGAGCAGTACTTC,CASSQDSASYEQYF
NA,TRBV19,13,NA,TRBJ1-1,TGTGCCACCACCCGGTCCGGGGACACTGAAGCTTTCTTT,CATTRSGDTEAFF
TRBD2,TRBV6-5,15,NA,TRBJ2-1,TGTGCCAGCGGGCGGACTAGCGGGAGGATCGGTGAGCAGTTCTTC,CASGRTSGRIGEQFF
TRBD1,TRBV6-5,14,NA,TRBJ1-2,TGTGCCAGCAGTTACTCGGACAGGGACGGTGGCTACACCTTC,CASSYSDRDGGYTF
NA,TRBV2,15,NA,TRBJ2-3,TGTGCCAGCAGTCTCGAGGGGGTGGGCACAGATACGCAGTATTTT,CASSLEGVGTDTQYF
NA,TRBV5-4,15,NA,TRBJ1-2,TGTGCCAGCAGCTTGGATCAGGGGATCGGGTATGGCTACACCTTC,CASSLDQGIGYGYTF
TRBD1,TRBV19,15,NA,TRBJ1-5,TGTGCCAGTAGTACCCCAGACAGGGGCGGTCAGCCCCAGCATTTT,CASSTPDRGGQPQHF
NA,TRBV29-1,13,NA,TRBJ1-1,TGCAGCGCCATGCTCGGTGCTAACACTGAAGCTTTCTTT,CSAMLGANTEAFF
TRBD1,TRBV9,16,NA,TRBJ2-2,TGTGCCAGCAGCGTACAGGGACAGGTCAACACCGGGGAGCTGTTTTTT,CASSVQGQVNTGELFF
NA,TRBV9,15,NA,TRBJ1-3,TGTGCCAGCAGCGTATCAGAGAGCTCTGGGAACACCATATATTTT,CASSVSESSGNTIYF
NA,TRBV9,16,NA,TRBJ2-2,TGTGCCAGCAGTGCCTCAAGGAGAGCGAACACCGGGGAGCTGTTTTTT,CASSASRRANTGELFF
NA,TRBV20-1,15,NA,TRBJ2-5,TGCAGTGCTAGTCTGGGTGGGCGGAACCAAGAGACCCAGTACTTC,CSASLGGRNQETQYF
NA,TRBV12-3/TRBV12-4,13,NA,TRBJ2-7,TGTGCCAGCAGTTTATTAGCTTCGGGCGAGCAGTACTTC,CASSLLASGEQYF
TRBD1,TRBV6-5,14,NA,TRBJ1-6,TGTGCCAGCCACGGGACAGCGGATAATTCACCCCTCCACTTT,CASHGTADNSPLHF
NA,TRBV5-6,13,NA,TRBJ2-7,TGTGCCAGCAGCTTGATCAGGGTCTACGAGCAGTACTTC,CASSLIRVYEQYF
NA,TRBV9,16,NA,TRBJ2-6,TGTGCCAGCAGCACCGGACCGATCTCTGGGGCCAACGTCCTGACTTTC,CASSTGPISGANVLTF
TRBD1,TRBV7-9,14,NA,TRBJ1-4,TGTGCCAGCAGCTGGGCAGGGGGAAGTGAAAAACTGTTTTTT,CASSWAGGSEKLFF
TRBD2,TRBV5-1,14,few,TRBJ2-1,TGCGCCAGCAGCTTGGTCGGGACTAGCGTCGAGCAGTTCTTC,CASSLVGTSVEQFF
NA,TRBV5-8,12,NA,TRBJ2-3,TGTGCCAGCAGCTTCCGCACGGGGGCGCAGTATTTT,CASSFRTGAQYF
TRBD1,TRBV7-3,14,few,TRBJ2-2,TGTGCCACCAGGGACAGGGGGGACACCGGGGAGCTGTTTTTT,CATRDRGDTGELFF
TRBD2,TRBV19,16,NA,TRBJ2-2,TGTGCCAGTAGTATAGGGAGGACTAGCGGCGGAGGGGAGCTGTTTTTT,CASSIGRTSGGGELFF
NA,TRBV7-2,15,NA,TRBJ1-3,TGTGCCAGCAGCCCGAGGAGGAGCTCTGGAAACACCATATATTTT,CASSPRRSSGNTIYF